Listed below are T cell receptor beta chains from one sample, sequenced in a study of blood T cell repertoires in COVID-19. Assay: immunoSEQ multiplex PCR; the TCRdb copy retains only in-frame clones and omits some. The sample has about 140,000 clones; roughly 88% are singletons. Sequenced sample: peripheral blood. The receptors were sampled from a man aged 55 to 70 with active or convalescent COVID-19. The CDR3 runs from the conserved cysteine through the conserved F or W. Fields, in order: J gene, clone size, D gene, V gene, CDR3 protein, CDR3 DNA. D genes are given only for firm matches. Only part of the rows carry a size: once, few, many, or a class if the clone is expanded.

J gene: TRBJ2-3; clone size: .; D gene: .; V gene: TRBV11-2; CDR3 protein: CASSLGGPADTQYF; CDR3 DNA: TGTGCCAGCAGCTTAGGGGGCCCGGCAGATACGCAGTATTTT
J gene: TRBJ2-7; clone size: few; D gene: .; V gene: TRBV27; CDR3 protein: CASSLFSGAPGANEQYF; CDR3 DNA: TGTGCCAGCAGTTTATTTTCAGGGGCTCCGGGTGCAAACGAGCAGTACTTC
J gene: TRBJ2-3; clone size: .; D gene: .; V gene: TRBV5-1; CDR3 protein: CASSTGQKDTQYF; CDR3 DNA: TGCGCCAGCAGCACCGGACAAAAAGATACGCAGTATTTT
J gene: TRBJ2-5; clone size: .; D gene: TRBD1; V gene: TRBV4-3; CDR3 protein: CASSQAGTGQETQYF; CDR3 DNA: TGCGCCAGCAGCCAAGCCGGGACAGGTCAAGAGACCCAGTACTTC
J gene: TRBJ1-5; clone size: .; D gene: TRBD1; V gene: TRBV7-3; CDR3 protein: CASSTKGQGILNQPQHF; CDR3 DNA: TGTGCCAGCAGCACCAAAGGACAGGGAATACTCAATCAGCCCCAGCATTTT
J gene: TRBJ2-2; clone size: .; D gene: .; V gene: TRBV3-1/TRBV3-2; CDR3 protein: CASSSAGSNTGELFF; CDR3 DNA: TGTGCCAGCAGCTCAGCCGGGAGCAACACCGGGGAGCTGTTTTTT
J gene: TRBJ2-1; clone size: .; D gene: TRBD1; V gene: TRBV3-1/TRBV3-2; CDR3 protein: CASTSTGALSYNEQFF; CDR3 DNA: TGTGCCAGCACCTCCACAGGGGCCCTCTCCTACAATGAGCAGTTCTTC
J gene: TRBJ1-5; clone size: .; D gene: TRBD1; V gene: TRBV24-1; CDR3 protein: CATGSDRGDQPQHF; CDR3 DNA: TGTGCCACCGGCTCAGACAGGGGGGATCAGCCCCAGCATTTT
J gene: TRBJ2-5; clone size: .; D gene: .; V gene: TRBV6-5; CDR3 protein: CASSSRGGVGETQYF; CDR3 DNA: TGTGCCAGCAGTTCTAGGGGGGGGGTCGGAGAGACCCAGTACTTC
J gene: TRBJ1-1; clone size: .; D gene: .; V gene: TRBV7-3; CDR3 protein: CASSLGDKGNTEAFF; CDR3 DNA: TGTGCCAGCAGCTTAGGGGACAAGGGCAACACTGAAGCTTTCTTT
J gene: TRBJ1-4; clone size: .; D gene: TRBD1; V gene: TRBV28; CDR3 protein: CATGRTGGEKLFF; CDR3 DNA: TGTGCCACCGGAAGGACAGGAGGTGAAAAACTGTTTTTT
J gene: TRBJ2-7; clone size: .; D gene: .; V gene: TRBV18; CDR3 protein: CASSPPRLDEQYF; CDR3 DNA: TGTGCCAGCTCACCACCGCGACTAGACGAGCAGTACTTC
J gene: TRBJ2-7; clone size: .; D gene: .; V gene: TRBV27; CDR3 protein: CASSRSRQEQYF; CDR3 DNA: TGTGCCAGCAGTCGATCTCGACAGGAGCAGTACTTC
J gene: TRBJ2-7; clone size: .; D gene: TRBD2; V gene: TRBV5-8; CDR3 protein: CASSLVLAGTYEQYF; CDR3 DNA: TGTGCCAGCAGCTTGGTTCTAGCGGGGACCTACGAGCAGTACTTC
J gene: TRBJ2-6; clone size: .; D gene: .; V gene: TRBV7-2; CDR3 protein: CASSLGGGDSGANVLTF; CDR3 DNA: TGTGCCAGCAGCTTAGGGGGCGGGGACTCTGGGGCCAACGTCCTGACTTTC
J gene: TRBJ2-2; clone size: .; D gene: TRBD2; V gene: TRBV7-2; CDR3 protein: CASSERLASNTGELFF; CDR3 DNA: TGTGCCAGCAGCGAACGACTAGCGTCGAACACCGGGGAGCTGTTTTTT
J gene: TRBJ2-5; clone size: once; D gene: TRBD1; V gene: TRBV28; CDR3 protein: CASSLTGGDQETQYF; CDR3 DNA: TGTGCCAGCAGTTTGACAGGGGGGGATCAAGAGACCCAGTACTTC
J gene: TRBJ1-1; clone size: .; D gene: .; V gene: TRBV7-2; CDR3 protein: CASSLGPGSGTEAFF; CDR3 DNA: TGTGCCAGCAGCTTAGGCCCGGGAAGCGGCACTGAAGCTTTCTTT